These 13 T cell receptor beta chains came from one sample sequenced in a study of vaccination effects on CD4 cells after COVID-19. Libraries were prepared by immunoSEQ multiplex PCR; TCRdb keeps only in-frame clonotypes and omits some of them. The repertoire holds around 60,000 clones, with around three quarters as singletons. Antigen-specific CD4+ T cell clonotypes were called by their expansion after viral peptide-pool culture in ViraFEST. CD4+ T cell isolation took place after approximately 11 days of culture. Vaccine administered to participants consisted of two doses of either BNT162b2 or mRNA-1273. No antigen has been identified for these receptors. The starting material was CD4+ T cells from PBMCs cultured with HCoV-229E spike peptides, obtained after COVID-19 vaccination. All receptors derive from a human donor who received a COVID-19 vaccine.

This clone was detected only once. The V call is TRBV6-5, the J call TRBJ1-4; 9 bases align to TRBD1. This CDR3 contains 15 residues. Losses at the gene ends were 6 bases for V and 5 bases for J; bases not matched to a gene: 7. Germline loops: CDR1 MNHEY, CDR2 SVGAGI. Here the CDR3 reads CASSVVGTGNEKLFF. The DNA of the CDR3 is TGTGCCAGCAGCGTGGTCGGGACAGGGAATGAAAAACTGTTTTTT.

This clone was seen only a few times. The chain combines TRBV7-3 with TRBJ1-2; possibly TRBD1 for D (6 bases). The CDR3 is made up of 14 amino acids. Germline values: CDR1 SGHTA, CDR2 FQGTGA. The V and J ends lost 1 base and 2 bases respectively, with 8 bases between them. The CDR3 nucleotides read TGTGCCAGCAGCTTAAACAGGGAGAACTATGGCTACACCTTC. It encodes CASSLNRENYGYTF. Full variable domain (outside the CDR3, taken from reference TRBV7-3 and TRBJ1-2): GAGVSQTPSNKVTEKGKYVELRCDPISGHTALYWYRQSLGQGPEFLIYFQGTGAADDSGLPNDRFFAVRPEGSVSTLKIQRTERGDSAVYLCASSLNRENYGYTFGSGTRLTVV.

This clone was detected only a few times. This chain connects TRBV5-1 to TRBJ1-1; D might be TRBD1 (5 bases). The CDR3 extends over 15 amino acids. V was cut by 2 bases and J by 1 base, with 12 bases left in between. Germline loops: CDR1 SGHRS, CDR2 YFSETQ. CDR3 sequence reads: CASSFSGDGNTEAFF. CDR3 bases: TGCGCCAGCAGCTTCTCGGGGGACGGGAACACTGAAGCTTTCTTT.

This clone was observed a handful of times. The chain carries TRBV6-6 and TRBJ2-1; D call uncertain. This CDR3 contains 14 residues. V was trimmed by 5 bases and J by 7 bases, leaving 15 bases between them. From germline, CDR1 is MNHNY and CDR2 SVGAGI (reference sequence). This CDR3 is CASSDYSAENEQFF. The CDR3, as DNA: TGTGCCAGCAGTGATTACTCCGCGGAGAATGAGCAGTTCTTC.

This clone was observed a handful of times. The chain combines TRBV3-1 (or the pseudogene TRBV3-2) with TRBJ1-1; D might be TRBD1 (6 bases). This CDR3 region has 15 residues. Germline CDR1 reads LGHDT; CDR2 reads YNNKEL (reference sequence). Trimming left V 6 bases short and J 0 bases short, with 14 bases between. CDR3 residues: CASSSQGPMNTEAFF. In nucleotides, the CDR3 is TGTGCCAGCAGTTCACAGGGCCCTATGAACACTGAAGCTTTCTTT.

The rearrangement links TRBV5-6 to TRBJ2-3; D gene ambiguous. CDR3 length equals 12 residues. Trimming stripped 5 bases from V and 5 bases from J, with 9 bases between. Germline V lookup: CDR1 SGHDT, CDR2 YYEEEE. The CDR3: CASRGEVDTQYF. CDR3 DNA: TGTGCCAGCAGAGGAGAGGTAGATACGCAGTATTTT. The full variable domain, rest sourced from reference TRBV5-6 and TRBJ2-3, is DAGVTQSPTHLIKTRGQQVTLRCSPKSGHDTVSWYQQALGQGPQFIFQYYEEEERQRGNFPDRFSGHQFPNYSSELNVNALLLGDSALYLCASRGEVDTQYFGPGTRLTVL.

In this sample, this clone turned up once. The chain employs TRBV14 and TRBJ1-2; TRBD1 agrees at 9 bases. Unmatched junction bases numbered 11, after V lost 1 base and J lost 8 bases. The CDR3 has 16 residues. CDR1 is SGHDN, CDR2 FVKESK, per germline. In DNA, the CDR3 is TGTGCCAGCAGCCAAGTTTCTGGCACAGGGGGCGGAGGCTACACCTTC. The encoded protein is CASSQVSGTGGGGYTF.

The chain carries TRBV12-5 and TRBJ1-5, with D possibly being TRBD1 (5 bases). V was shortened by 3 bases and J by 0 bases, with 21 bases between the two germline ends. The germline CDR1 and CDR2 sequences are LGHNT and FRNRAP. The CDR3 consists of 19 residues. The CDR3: CASGFRVGSWGFSNQPQHF. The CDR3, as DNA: TGTGCTAGTGGTTTCAGGGTTGGGAGTTGGGGGTTTAGCAATCAGCCCCAGCATTTT.

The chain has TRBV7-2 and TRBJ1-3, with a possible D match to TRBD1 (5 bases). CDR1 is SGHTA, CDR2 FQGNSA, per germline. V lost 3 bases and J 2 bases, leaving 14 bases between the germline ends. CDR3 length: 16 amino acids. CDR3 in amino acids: CASSLTLGAPGNTIYF. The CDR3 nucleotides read TGTGCCAGCAGCTTGACCCTCGGGGCGCCTGGAAACACCATATATTTT.

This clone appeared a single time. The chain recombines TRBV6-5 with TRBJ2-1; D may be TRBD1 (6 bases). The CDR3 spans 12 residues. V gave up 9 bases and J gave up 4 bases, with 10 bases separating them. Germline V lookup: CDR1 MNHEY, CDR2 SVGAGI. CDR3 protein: CASGGNYNEQFF. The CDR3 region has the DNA TGTGCCAGTGGGGGCAATTACAATGAGCAGTTCTTC.

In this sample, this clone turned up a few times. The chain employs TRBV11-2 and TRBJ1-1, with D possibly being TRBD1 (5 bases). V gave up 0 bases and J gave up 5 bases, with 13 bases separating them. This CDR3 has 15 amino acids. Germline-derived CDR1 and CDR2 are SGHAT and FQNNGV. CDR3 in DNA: TGTGCCAGCAGCTTAGATTGGGCAGGGTATACTGAAGCTTTCTTT. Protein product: CASSLDWAGYTEAFF.

For the CDR3, the DNA is TGTGCCAGCCGGTTCTCTGGGGCCAACGTCCTGACTTTC. Protein: CASRFSGANVLTF. V usage is TRBV12-3 or TRBV12-4 and J usage is TRBJ2-6, with unresolved D. This CDR3 region has 13 residues. The V gene lost 8 bases and the J gene lost 0 bases, with 5 bases spanning the gap.

Here the CDR3 DNA reads TGTGCCAGCAGCTCAAGTCCCAGGATTAATTCACCCCTCCACTTT. It is translated as CASSSSPRINSPLHF. The chain joins TRBV11-1 to TRBJ1-6, with D unclear. Per germline, CDR1 SGHAT and CDR2 FQDESV (reference sequence). The CDR3 covers 15 residues. V was shortened by 4 bases and J by 6 bases, with 13 bases between the two germline ends.